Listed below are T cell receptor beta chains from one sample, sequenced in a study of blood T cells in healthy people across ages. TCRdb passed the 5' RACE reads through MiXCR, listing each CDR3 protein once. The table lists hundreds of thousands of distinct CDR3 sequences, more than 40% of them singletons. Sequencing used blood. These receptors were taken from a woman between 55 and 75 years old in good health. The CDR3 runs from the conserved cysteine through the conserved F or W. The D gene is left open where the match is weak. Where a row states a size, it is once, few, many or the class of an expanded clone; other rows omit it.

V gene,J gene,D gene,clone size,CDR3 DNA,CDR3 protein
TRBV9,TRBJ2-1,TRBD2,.,TGTGCCAGCAGCGTTGCCTCAGGGGGACTAGCGGGAGAGAGCGAGCAGTTCTTC,CASSVASGGLAGESEQFF
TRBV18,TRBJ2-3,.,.,TGTGCCAGCTCACCCGGGTCGGGGTCGGATACGCAGTATTTT,CASSPGSGSDTQYF
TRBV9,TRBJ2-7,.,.,TGTGCCAGCACCCCAGCCCCTACAAGAGCCCGTGGCGAGCAGTACTTC,CASTPAPTRARGEQYF
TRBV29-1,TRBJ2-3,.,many,TGCAGCGTTCGGCGCGGCTCAGATACGCAGTATTTT,CSVRRGSDTQYF
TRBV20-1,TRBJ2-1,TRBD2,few,TGCAGTGCTCCCTCCTATAGCGGGAGTAAGTACAATGAGCAGTTCTTC,CSAPSYSGSKYNEQFF
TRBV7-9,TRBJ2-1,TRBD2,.,TGTGCCAGCAGCTTAATTAGCGGGAGTCTAAATGAGCAGTTCTTC,CASSLISGSLNEQFF
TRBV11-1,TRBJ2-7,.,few,TGTGCCAGCAGCATTCCCACTGGCGAGCAGTACTTC,CASSIPTGEQYF
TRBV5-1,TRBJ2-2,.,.,TGCGCCAGCAGCTTGGAGGGACACTACACCGGGGAGCTGTTTTTT,CASSLEGHYTGELFF
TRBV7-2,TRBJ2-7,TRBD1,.,TGTGCCAGCAGCTTAGACCGGGACAGCAGATACGAGCAGTACTTC,CASSLDRDSRYEQYF
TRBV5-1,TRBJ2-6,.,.,TGCGCCAGCAGCTCTGACAGTGCCGGGGCCAACGTCCTGACTTTC,CASSSDSAGANVLTF
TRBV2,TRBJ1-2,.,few,TGTGCCAGCAGGAGTGGTTATGGCTACACCTTC,CASRSGYGYTF
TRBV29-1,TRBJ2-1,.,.,TGCAGCGTTGAGACGTCCAATGAGCAGTTCTTC,CSVETSNEQFF
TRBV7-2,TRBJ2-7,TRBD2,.,TGTGCCAGCAGTTGGACTAGCGGGAGTCTCTACGAGCAGTACTTC,CASSWTSGSLYEQYF